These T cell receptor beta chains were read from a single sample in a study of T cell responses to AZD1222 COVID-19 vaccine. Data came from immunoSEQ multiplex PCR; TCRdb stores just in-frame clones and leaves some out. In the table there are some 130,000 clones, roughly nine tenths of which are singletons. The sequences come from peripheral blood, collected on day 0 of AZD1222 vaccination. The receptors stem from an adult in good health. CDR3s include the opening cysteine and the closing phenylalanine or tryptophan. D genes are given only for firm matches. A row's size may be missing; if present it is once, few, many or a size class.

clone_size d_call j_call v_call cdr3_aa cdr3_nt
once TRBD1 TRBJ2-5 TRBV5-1 CASSGTGGRETQYF TGCGCCAGCAGCGGGACAGGGGGCAGGGAGACCCAGTACTTC
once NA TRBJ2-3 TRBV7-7 CASSLGGADTQYF TGTGCTAGCAGCTTAGGGGGGGCAGATACGCAGTATTTT
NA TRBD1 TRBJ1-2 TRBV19 CASSIANRGLGYTF TGTGCCAGTAGTATAGCGAACAGGGGATTGGGCTACACCTTC
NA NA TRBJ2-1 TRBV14 CASSQVSSEQFF TGTGCCAGCAGCCAAGTAAGCTCTGAGCAGTTCTTC
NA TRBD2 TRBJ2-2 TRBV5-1 CASSLPREGTGELFF TGCGCCAGCAGCTTACCCAGGGAGGGCACCGGGGAGCTGTTTTTT
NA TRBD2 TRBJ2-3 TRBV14 CASSQDIRGGTDTQYF TGTGCCAGCAGCCAAGATATCCGGGGGGGCACAGATACGCAGTATTTT
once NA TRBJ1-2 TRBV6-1 CASSEVMGAGRTNYGYTF TGTGCCAGCAGTGAAGTTATGGGGGCAGGGAGGACTAACTATGGCTACACCTTC
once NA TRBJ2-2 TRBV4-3 CASSQDPLSEELFF TGCGCCAGCAGCCAAGATCCGCTAAGTGAGGAGCTGTTTTTT
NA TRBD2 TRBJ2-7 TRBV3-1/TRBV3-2 CASSPDTSSGGAKGYEQYF TGTGCCAGCAGCCCCGACACCTCTAGCGGGGGGGCCAAAGGCTACGAGCAGTACTTC
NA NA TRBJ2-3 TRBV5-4 CASSLPRGTDTQYF TGTGCCAGCAGCTTGCCTAGGGGCACAGATACGCAGTATTTT
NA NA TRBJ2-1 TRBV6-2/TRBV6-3 CASSYPGEQFF TGTGCCAGCAGTTATCCGGGGGAGCAGTTCTTC
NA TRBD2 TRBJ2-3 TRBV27 CASSLSGTSGGTTDTQYF TGTGCCAGCAGTTTATCCGGGACTAGCGGGGGGACCACAGATACGCAGTATTTT
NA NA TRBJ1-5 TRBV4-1 CASSQGLGQSNQPQHF TGCGCCAGCAGCCAAGGGCTGGGACAAAGCAATCAGCCCCAGCATTTT
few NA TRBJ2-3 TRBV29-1 CSVSGKWGGPLSTDTQYF TGCAGCGTATCCGGGAAATGGGGGGGCCCCCTTAGCACAGATACGCAGTATTTT
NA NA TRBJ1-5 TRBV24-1 CATSEGQFQPQHF TGTGCCACCAGCGAAGGACAATTTCAGCCCCAGCATTTT
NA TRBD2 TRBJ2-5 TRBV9 CASSVVGAGGQETQYF TGTGCCAGCAGCGTAGTGGGAGCGGGGGGGCAAGAGACCCAGTACTTC
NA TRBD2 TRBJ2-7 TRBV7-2 CASSPRGGNSYEQYF TGTGCCAGCAGCCCGCGGGGGGGCAACTCCTACGAGCAGTACTTC
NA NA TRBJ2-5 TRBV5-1 CASSPQEETQYF TGCGCCAGCAGCCCCCAGGAAGAGACCCAGTACTTC
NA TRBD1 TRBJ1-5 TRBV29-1 CSVDLGQWCGNQPQHF TGCAGCGTTGATTTGGGACAGTGGTGTGGGAACCAGCCCCAGCATTTT
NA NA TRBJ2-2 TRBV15 CATSRGEEGDSNTGELFF TGTGCCACCAGCAGAGGGGAGGAGGGGGACTCAAACACCGGGGAGCTGTTTTTT
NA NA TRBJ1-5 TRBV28 CASRVRDPNQPQHF TGTGCCAGCAGAGTCCGGGACCCCAATCAGCCCCAGCATTTT
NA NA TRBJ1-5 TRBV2 CASSDRVNQPQHF TGTGCCAGCAGTGACAGGGTTAATCAGCCCCAGCATTTT
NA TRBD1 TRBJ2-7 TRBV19 CASSISTGGAAEQYF TGTGCCAGTAGTATATCTACAGGGGGCGCGGCCGAGCAGTACTTC
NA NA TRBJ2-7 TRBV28 CASTTGRYEQYF TGTGCCAGCACCACCGGTCGGTACGAGCAGTACTTC
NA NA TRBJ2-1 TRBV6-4 CASSDSRRNGGPTYNEQFF TGTGCCAGCAGTGACTCGAGACGGAACGGGGGGCCGACCTACAATGAGCAGTTCTTC
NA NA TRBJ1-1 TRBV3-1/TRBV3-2 CASSPRVADTEAFF TGTGCCAGCAGCCCCAGGGTCGCGGACACTGAAGCTTTCTTT
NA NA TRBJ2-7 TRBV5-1 CASSPEGAYEQYF TGCGCCAGCAGCCCCGAGGGGGCCTACGAGCAGTACTTC
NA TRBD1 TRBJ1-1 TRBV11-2 CASSLGTGVGTNTEAFF TGTGCCAGCAGCTTAGGGACAGGGGTGGGGACGAACACTGAAGCTTTCTTT
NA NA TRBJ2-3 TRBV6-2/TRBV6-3 CASSYPISADTQYF TGTGCCAGCAGTTACCCAATTAGCGCAGATACGCAGTATTTT
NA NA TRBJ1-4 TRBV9 CASSAVARRGPNEKLFF TGTGCCAGCAGCGCGGTAGCGAGGAGGGGCCCTAATGAAAAACTGTTTTTT
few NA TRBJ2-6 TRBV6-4 CASSDRGEGANVLTF TGTGCCAGCAGTGACCGAGGGGAAGGGGCCAACGTCCTGACTTTC
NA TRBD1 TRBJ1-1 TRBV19 CASMGTGGMGTEAFF TGTGCCAGTATGGGGACAGGGGGAATGGGCACTGAAGCTTTCTTT
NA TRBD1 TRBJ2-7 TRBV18 CASSPTGTGAYEQYF TGTGCCAGCTCACCGACCGGGACAGGGGCCTACGAGCAGTACTTC
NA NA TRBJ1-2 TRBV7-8 CASSQGSIGYTF TGTGCCAGCAGCCAGGGGTCCATAGGCTACACCTTC
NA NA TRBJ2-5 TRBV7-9 CASRSQGVAETQYF TGTGCCAGCAGGTCACAGGGCGTCGCGGAGACCCAGTACTTC
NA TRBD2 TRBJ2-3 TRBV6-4 CASSDGTSGGADTQYF TGTGCCAGCAGTGACGGGACTAGCGGGGGGGCAGATACGCAGTATTTT